This TCR beta chain is from a study of cytomegalovirus exposure and HLA in healthy donors. The PCR used 60 Vbeta and 13 Jbeta primers. The data were produced by immunoSEQ multiplex PCR, yet TCRdb's version contains in-frame clones alone and is incomplete. Among about 120,000 clones listed, around 80% were seen once. V gave up 4 bases and J gave up 7 bases, with 14 bases separating them. Per the germline V gene, CDR1 is WNHNN and CDR2 is SYGVQD (reference sequence). The CDR3 spans 13 residues. This receptor was identified in a female donor in good health and CMV-seropositive. The genes are TRBV10-1 and TRBJ2-7; possible D gene TRBD2, 6 bases. Sequenced input: PBMCs. The CDR3 protein is CASSVSGPGEQYF. CDR3 bases: TGCGCCAGCAGTGTTAGCGGCCCGGGGGAGCAGTACTTC.